This T cell receptor beta chain appears in the sequencing data of a study of OX40 agonist ivuxolimab in advanced cancers. For the study at large: The dose-escalation group included hepatocellular carcinoma, melanoma, renal cell carcinoma and head and neck cancer. Aged roughly 20 to 79 with a mean of approximately 57 years, they were around 79% male. The eligibility criteria allowed prior anti-PD-1, anti-PD-L1 or anti-CTLA-4 therapy, and around 40% had some.

Points from the study as a whole: Antigen targets of the expanded peripheral T cells went undetermined.

Assay: immunoSEQ multiplex PCR; the TCRdb copy retains only in-frame clones and omits some. The sample includes 70,000 or so clones, around four fifths seen only once; the top ten take almost 6%. A remark on this clone: The antigen is not known.

Trimming took 6 bases from V and 2 from J; bases not matched to a gene: 10. CDR1 MDHEN and CDR2 SYDVKM come from the germline V gene. The CDR3 covers 16 residues. The specimen comprised CD4+ or CD8+ T cells sorted from blood, sampled in a trial of the OX40 agonist ivuxolimab. The chain recombines TRBV28 with TRBJ2-1, with 7 bases identical to TRBD2. The origin of this receptor is an adult with an advanced solid tumor such as melanoma, head and neck, liver or kidney cancer. The CDR3 bases are TGTGCCAGCAGCGGATCGGGGAGGGACCCCTACAATGAGCAGTTCTTC. This gives the protein CASSGSGRDPYNEQFF.